This T cell receptor beta chain was documented in a study of T-cell reconstitution after alpha-beta-depleted transplantation in children. The library targeted TCRbeta and was prepared with unique molecular identifiers. Using its own MiXCR run on the PCR reads, TCRdb lists one record per CDR3 protein. The sample has roughly 500,000 distinct CDR3 sequences, around a third seen once. This CDR3 has 15 amino acids. CDR1 is SGHNT, CDR2 YYREEE, per germline (reference sequence). Trimming shortened V by 1 base and J by 6 bases, and 14 bases separated the two germline ends. This TCR came from a human donor who donated a stem cell graft to a child with aplastic anemia. The sample here was PBMCs from the stem cell graft donor, taken from the stem cell graft. This chain links TRBV5-4 with TRBJ2-1; D is possibly TRBD2 (6 bases). In nucleotides, the CDR3 is TGTGCCAGCAGCTTGTTAGCGGTTCCTCTCAATGAGCAGTTCTTC. Translating gives CASSLLAVPLNEQFF.